The 22 T cell receptor beta chains in this list originate from one sample, sequenced in a study of T cell clones after liver transplantation. The protocol was immunoSEQ multiplex PCR, while the TCRdb copy is restricted to in-frame clones and leaves out a portion. The data show fewer than 85,000 clones, around four fifths seen once. Sequencing used CD4+ T cells from blood, obtained at the 22-month timepoint. Every receptor here comes from a human patient who received a liver transplant. Some T cells may originate from the graft donor.

V is TRBV11-2 and J is TRBJ2-1, with a tentative D call TRBD2 (5 bases). V lost 5 bases and J 0 bases, leaving 11 bases between the germline ends. This CDR3 has 15 residues. Germline V lookup: CDR1 SGHAT, CDR2 FQNNGV. The CDR3 loop is CASSQLGSSYNEQFF. The CDR3 DNA reads as TGTGCCAGCAGCCAGCTTGGGAGCTCCTACAATGAGCAGTTCTTC. The whole variable domain, filled in from reference TRBV11-2 and TRBJ2-1, reads EAGVAQSPRYKIIEKRQSVAFWCNPISGHATLYWYQQILGQGPKLLIQFQNNGVVDDSQLPKDRFSAERLKGVDSTLKIQPAKLEDSAVYLCASSQLGSSYNEQFFGPGTRLTVL.

The genes are TRBV15 and TRBJ2-3; 12 bases line up with TRBD2. With V trimmed by 2 bases and J by 3 bases, 3 bases remained unmatched. Germline lookup yields CDR1 LNHNV and CDR2 YYDKDF (reference sequence). This CDR3 contains 16 residues. CDR3 bases: TGTGCCACCAGCAGATACGGGACTAGCGGGACAGATACGCAGTATTTT. This codes for CATSRYGTSGTDTQYF.

The CDR3 sequence: CASSYPVASGGGGTDTQYF. The CDR3 region has the DNA TGTGCCAGCAGTTACCCCGTAGCTAGCGGAGGGGGAGGAACAGATACGCAGTATTTT. V usage is TRBV27 and J usage is TRBJ2-3; weak D call: TRBD2 (7 bases). The CDR3 loop spans 19 amino acids. V was pared by 4 bases and J by 3 bases, with 26 bases between. Germline values: CDR1 MNHEY, CDR2 SMNVEV (reference sequence).

This clone was seen just once. Other DNA sequences in the sample encode the same CDR3. V is TRBV19 and J is TRBJ1-5; TRBD1 aligns across 8 bases. The germline gives CDR1 LNHDA, CDR2 SQIVND (reference sequence). The V gene end was trimmed by 8 bases and the J gene end by 2 bases; junction bases not matched to a gene: 5. This CDR3 comprises 14 residues. The CDR3 region is CASRDRGGNQPQHF. In DNA, the CDR3 is TGTGCCAGTCGAGACAGGGGCGGCAATCAGCCCCAGCATTTT. Supplemented by reference TRBV19 and TRBJ1-5, the full variable domain reads DGGITQSPKYLFRKEGQNVTLSCEQNLNHDAMYWYRQDPGQGLRLIYYSQIVNDFQKGDIAEGYSVSREKKESFPLTVTSAQKNPTAFYLCASRDRGGNQPQHFGDGTRLSIL.

The chain combines TRBV7-8 with TRBJ2-5; 10 bases match TRBD1. Germline loops: CDR1 SGHVS, CDR2 FQNEAQ. The CDR3 contains 14 residues. With 6 bases clipped from V and 5 bases from J, the junction kept 6 bases outside the gene matches. CDR3 in DNA: TGTGCCAGCAGTTTGGACAGGGGGAGGGAGACCCAGTACTTC. Its translation: CASSLDRGRETQYF. The full variable domain, rest sourced from reference TRBV7-8 and TRBJ2-5, is GAGVSQSPRYKVAKRGQDVALRCDPISGHVSLFWYQQALGQGPEFLTYFQNEAQLDKSGLPSDRFFAERPEGSVSTLKIQRTQQEDSAVYLCASSLDRGRETQYFGPGTRLLVL.

The chain recombines TRBV6-6 with TRBJ2-7; tentatively, D is TRBD1 or TRBD2 (5 bases each). Germline assignment: CDR1 MNHNY and CDR2 SVGAGI (reference sequence). The CDR3 loop spans 14 amino acids. V gave up 8 bases and J gave up 4 bases, with 18 bases separating them. For the CDR3, the DNA is TGTGCCAGCGGGGCTAGCCGGGCTGGTTACGAGCAGTACTTC. This gives the protein CASGASRAGYEQYF.

The V and J genes are TRBV14 and TRBJ1-2; D unresolved. V was trimmed by 6 bases and J by 6 bases, leaving 17 bases between them. This CDR3 region has 14 residues. Germline V gene lookup returns CDR1 SGHDN and CDR2 FVKESK. This CDR3 is CASSDLRMADGYTF. In DNA form, the CDR3 reads TGTGCCAGCAGTGACCTGCGTATGGCAGATGGCTACACCTTC.

This clone showed up just a few times. J is TRBJ2-7 and V is TRBV4-2; TRBD1 agrees at 9 bases. V lost 4 bases to trimming and J lost 5 bases; unmatched junction nucleotides: 12. The CDR3 runs to 16 residues. Germline V lookup: CDR1 LGHNA, CDR2 YNFKEQ. In DNA form, the CDR3 reads TGTGCCAGCAGCCCGGCCCCCGGGACAGGGCCCAACGAGCAGTACTTC. It encodes CASSPAPGTGPNEQYF.

V is TRBV7-9 and J is TRBJ2-5; D remains ambiguous. CDR1 is SEHNR and CDR2 is FQNEAQ in the germline V gene (reference sequence). This CDR3 contains 13 residues. V was pared by 3 bases and J by 10 bases, with 15 bases between. The CDR3 here is CASSFRTDWGQYF. CDR3 bases: TGTGCCAGCAGCTTTCGGACCGACTGGGGCCAGTACTTC.

Turning to this clone: The DNA is omitted, as the CDR3 cannot be located on it reliably, and the CDR3 follows TCRdb's listing. The chain joins TRBV25-1 to TRBJ2-7. The CDR3 length equals 11 residues, ends included. The V gene's germline CDR1 is MGHDK and CDR2 SYGVNS. The CDR3 sequence: CASILDAEQYF.

In this sample, this clone turned up once. V is TRBV5-4 and J is TRBJ2-2; 12 bases map to TRBD2. Germline V gene sequence: CDR1 SGHNT, CDR2 YYREEE (reference sequence). The length of the CDR3 is 20 residues. J was trimmed by 4 bases and V by 4 bases; bases with no gene match: 17. DNA for the CDR3: TGTGCCAGCAGCGCCGGACTAGCGGGAAGGGCCAGCCGGGGCACCGGGGAGCTGTTTTTT. As protein: CASSAGLAGRASRGTGELFF. Drawing the rest from reference TRBV5-4 and TRBJ2-2, the complete variable domain is ETGVTQSPTHLIKTRGQQVTLRCSSQSGHNTVSWYQQALGQGPQFIFQYYREEENGRGNFPPRFSGLQFPNYSSELNVNALELDDSALYLCASSAGLAGRASRGTGELFFGEGSRLTVL.

This chain joins TRBV7-9 and TRBJ2-7; the D is unclear. Germline assignment: CDR1 SEHNR and CDR2 FQNEAQ (reference sequence). Trimming stripped 1 base from V and 4 bases from J, with 5 bases between. This CDR3 is built from 12 residues. The CDR3 sequence: CASSLGFYEQYF. CDR3 DNA sequence: TGTGCCAGCAGCTTAGGCTTTTACGAGCAGTACTTC.

This clone was recorded a few times. This chain links TRBV10-3 with TRBJ2-1; 8 bases map to TRBD2. The CDR3 covers 15 residues. Germline trimming cut 2 bases from V and 5 bases from J; bases unmatched to any gene: 5. Germline assignment: CDR1 ENHRY and CDR2 SYGVKD. The CDR3 sequence: CAISEAGGPHNEQFF. CDR3 in DNA: TGTGCCATCAGTGAGGCGGGAGGTCCACACAATGAGCAGTTCTTC.

The V call is TRBV29-1, the J call TRBJ1-3, with D uncertain. Germline values: CDR1 SQVTM, CDR2 ANQGSEA. Trimming left V 6 bases short and J 0 bases short, with 9 bases between. The CDR3 is 13 amino acids. The CDR3 nucleotides read TGCAGCGTGAGCGAGGCCTCTGGAAACACCATATATTTT. Translated: CSVSEASGNTIYF. The variable domain in full, with the rest retrieved from reference TRBV29-1 and TRBJ1-3, is SAVISQKPSRDICQRGTSLTIQCQVDSQVTMMFWYRQQPGQSLTLIATANQGSEATYESGFVIDKFPISRPNLTFSTLTVSNMSPEDSSIYLCSVSEASGNTIYFGEGSWLTVV.

V is TRBV9 and J is TRBJ1-6; D is unclear. The germline V and J ends were trimmed by 4 bases and 7 bases, with 15 bases remaining between them. Germline V lookup: CDR1 SGDLS, CDR2 YYNGEE. This CDR3 has 15 amino acids. CDR3: CASSPEGRPNSPLHF. The CDR3 nucleotides read TGTGCCAGCAGCCCCGAAGGCAGGCCAAATTCACCCCTCCACTTT.

The chain is built from TRBV19 and TRBJ1-2; D may be TRBD1 (6 bases). The CDR3 loop spans 13 amino acids. The germline V gene encodes CDR1 LNHDA and CDR2 SQIVND (reference sequence). Trimming shortened V by 3 bases and J by 2 bases, and 7 bases separated the two germline ends. CDR3 DNA: TGTGCCAGTAGTATGGGGGCGAACTATGGCTACACCTTC. Amino acids: CASSMGANYGYTF.

This clone was counted once. Its ends do not fully match the called genes, so a read error is possible. The CDR3 loop is CASSLVALARNPGELFF. The DNA for the CDR3 is TGTGCCAGCAGCTTAGTTGCGCTAGCGAGGAACCCCGGGGAGCTGTTTTTT. V usage is TRBV7-2 and J usage is TRBJ2-2; tentatively, D is TRBD2 (6 bases). The CDR3 is made up of 17 amino acids. Germline V gene data show CDR1 as SGHTA and CDR2 as FQGNSA. The full variable domain, its missing parts supplied by reference TRBV7-2 and TRBJ2-2, is GAGVSQSPSNKVTEKGKDVELRCDPISGHTALYWYRQSLGQGLEFLIYFQGNSAPDKSGLPSDRFSAERTGGSVSTLTIQRTQQEDSAVYLCASSLVALARNPGELFFGEGSRLTVL.

CDR3 residues: CASMWDSQTDTQYF. In nucleotides, the CDR3 is TGTGCCAGCATGTGGGACAGCCAAACAGATACGCAGTATTTT. The J gene is TRBJ2-3, the V gene TRBV27; 7 nucleotides match TRBD1. From germline, CDR1 is MNHEY and CDR2 SMNVEV (reference sequence). The CDR3 totals 14 residues. J was trimmed by 3 bases and V by 7 bases; bases with no gene match: 7.

This chain joins TRBV29-1 and TRBJ1-1; no definite D call. CDR1 and CDR2 (germline): SQVTM, ANQGSEA. CDR3 size: 13 residues. Trimming removed 7 bases from V and 0 bases from J, with 12 bases in between. The CDR3 protein is CSGRQFMNTEAFF. CDR3 bases: TGCAGCGGCAGACAATTTATGAACACTGAAGCTTTCTTT.

This sequence joins TRBV19 and TRBJ2-7; tentatively, D is TRBD1 (6 bases). The V and J ends lost 5 bases and 1 base respectively, with 9 bases between them. The CDR3 covers 13 residues. CDR1 is LNHDA and CDR2 is SQIVND in the germline V gene (reference sequence). CDR3 amino acids: CASSGGDSYEQYF. DNA for the CDR3: TGTGCCAGTAGTGGGGGCGATTCCTACGAGCAGTACTTC. The full variable domain, in which reference TRBV19 and TRBJ2-7 provide the parts outside the CDR3, is DGGITQSPKYLFRKEGQNVTLSCEQNLNHDAMYWYRQDPGQGLRLIYYSQIVNDFQKGDIAEGYSVSREKKESFPLTVTSAQKNPTAFYLCASSGGDSYEQYFGPGTRLTVT.

The chain has TRBV7-3 and TRBJ2-5, with D unclear. Germline V gene lookup returns CDR1 SGHTA and CDR2 FQGTGA. Trimming left V 4 bases short and J 1 base short, with 13 bases between. This CDR3 is built from 15 residues. The CDR3 here is CASSSDRYAQETQYF. The CDR3 DNA follows: TGTGCCAGCAGCTCGGACCGTTATGCCCAAGAGACCCAGTACTTC.

The CDR3 nucleotides are TGCAGTGCTAGAGACGGCCGAGAGCAGTTCTTC. Protein product: CSARDGREQFF. The chain couples TRBV20-1 to TRBJ2-1; D not certain. Trimming cost V 0 bases and J 10 bases, with 7 bases left between them. Germline CDR1 reads DFQATT; CDR2 reads SNEGSKA (reference sequence). The CDR3 is made up of 11 amino acids.